This T cell receptor (beta chain) comes out of a study of beta chain features in type 1 diabetes listed by TCRdb under 2018. Some background on the complete study: Mean age, gender distribution, total cell number and subset yield did not differ between patients and healthy donors. Whereas all 28 donors provided naive and central memory subsets, regulatory and stem cell-like memory subsets were isolated from just 8 patients and about 8 healthy donors. A total of 107,917,701 sorted cells were examined across all samples, and the number of cells per subset was strongly correlated with RNA yield. In the study, TCRB repertoires of sorted circulating CD4+ T cell subsets from recently diagnosed type 1 diabetes patients were compared with those of matched healthy donors. Study-wide findings and limitations: A moderate but significant shortening of TCRB CDR3 length was observed in type 1 diabetes patients in all four CD4+ subsets. Because cDNA was sequenced instead of genomic DNA, activated cells with high expression could be over-represented, although the groups did not differ in activation or CD3 levels. At VDJ recombination sites, patients with type 1 diabetes made fewer insertions and deleted more nucleotides, a pattern implying thymic rearrangement abnormalities. Naive, central memory and regulatory TCRB repertoires appeared to be more alike among patients than among healthy donors. Shorter templates might have been favored by PCR, but patient and control samples were amplified and corrected together, so both groups would have been affected equally by any skew. Because the HLA sub-analyses included only small numbers of individuals, any influence of HLA type on TCRB rearrangement was left unresolved.

Between the V and J ends, shortened by 4 bases and 2 bases respectively, the junction contains 8 bases. Sequences SGHNT (CDR1) and YYREEE (CDR2) are obtained from the germline V gene (reference sequence). Taken from cysteine to phenylalanine, the CDR3 has 13 residues. Only the CDR3 part of the read is kept: 39 bases, read in frame from the first base. All of the isolated RNA was reverse transcribed with the High Capacity cDNA Reverse Transcription Kit, so expressed TCRB transcripts were sequenced. Naive, central memory and regulatory T cell samples underwent deep immunoSEQ sequencing, averaging around 3.9 million total reads per sample. Sorted cells were lysed in RLT buffer and RNA was extracted with DNase-treated RNeasy Micro or Mini kits, depending on cell number. To prevent cross-contamination, each cell subset was processed individually, whereas patient and healthy donor samples were processed jointly. TCRB sequences were amplified from cDNA with the immunoSEQ multiplex PCR, producing 87-bp fragments spanning the CDR3 region. Amplicons were sequenced on the Illumina HiSeq platform. The original methods were these. Synthetic template baselines were used to correct PCR bias computationally, reads within Hamming distance 2 were collapsed, and singletons that could not be merged were discarded. Reads were aligned against IMGT to assign V, D and J genes, CDR3 length and insertions or deletions at six rearrangement sites. Within each subset, clonotype counts were normalized to the number of sorted cells before true diversity and Gini coefficients were calculated with the tcR R package. Repertoire sharing was quantified using the overlap coefficient calculated on TCRB nucleotide sequences. TCRdb's version of the immuneACCESS table is confined to in-frame rearrangements and falls short of the full clone set. An unresolved V gene accounts for under half of the shortfall where checked; the remainder is of unknown origin. D and trimming were read from the DNA, whereas the V and J calls and clone size are those reported in that table. Present in this sample are around 70,000 clones, just under 50% of which were seen just once. 0.65% to 0.9% of the sample belongs to the ten largest clones.

A single peripheral blood draw of approximately 110 mL on average was collected from each donor into heparinised tubes. Naive, central memory, regulatory and stem cell-like memory CD4+ T cells were sorted on a BD FACSAria II using a panel including CD45RO, CCR7, CD25, CD127, CD95 and CD27. A purity above 95% was achieved for all sorted populations. PBMCs were isolated right away by Lymphoprep density gradient centrifugation and were stained directly, without culture. So that batch effects would be minimized, each experiment stained and sorted samples in pairs, pairing one healthy donor with one patient. Remarks on this clone: Its binding antigen is unknown. The record has no base qualities; no much larger clone is one base away.

The chain is encoded by TRBV5-4 joined to TRBJ2-3, with the D segment identity uncertain. The sample taken for sequencing was central memory CD4+ T cells from blood. The clonotype originates from a man aged 30 to 45 with type 1 diabetes. The sequenced DNA: TGTGCCAGCAGCAGCGACGCCACAGATACGCAGTATTTT. This codes for CASSSDATDTQYF.